This is a list of T cell receptor beta chains from one sample in a study of glioma-infiltrating T cells after dendritic cell vaccination. The data were produced by immunoSEQ multiplex PCR, yet TCRdb's version contains in-frame clones alone and is incomplete. Here the sample spans 45,000 to 60,000 clones, approximately 83% being singletons. The material was blood, obtained after dendritic cell vaccination. The receptors were gathered from a human donor with glioblastoma. The CDR3 runs from the conserved cysteine through the conserved F or W. The order of the fields is J gene, V gene, D gene, clone size, CDR3 protein, CDR3 DNA. The D gene is left open where the match is weak. Clone sizes are given selectively: once, few, many, or a class where the clone is expanded.

J: TRBJ1-5
V: TRBV12-5
D: TRBD1
size: .
CDR3: CASGRTPGQNSNQPQHF
DNA: TGTGCTAGTGGTCGGACTCCGGGACAGAATAGCAATCAGCCCCAGCATTTT

J: TRBJ1-1
V: TRBV5-1
D: .
size: .
CDR3: CASSLAWRLGTEAFF
DNA: TGCGCCAGCAGCTTGGCCTGGCGACTCGGGACTGAAGCTTTCTTT

J: TRBJ2-7
V: TRBV13
D: .
size: .
CDR3: CASSLVNYEQYF
DNA: TGTGCCAGCAGCTTAGTTAACTACGAGCAGTACTTC

J: TRBJ1-1
V: TRBV7-9
D: .
size: .
CDR3: CASSLSPGFTEAFF
DNA: TGTGCCAGCAGCTTATCTCCGGGATTCACTGAAGCTTTCTTT

J: TRBJ1-4
V: TRBV5-8
D: TRBD1
size: .
CDR3: CASSYTGGGEKLFF
DNA: TGTGCCAGCAGCTATACAGGGGGTGGTGAAAAACTGTTTTTT

J: TRBJ2-7
V: TRBV7-9
D: .
size: .
CDR3: CASSTRYRVYEQYF
DNA: TGTGCCAGCAGCACCAGATACAGGGTCTACGAGCAGTACTTC

J: TRBJ1-1
V: TRBV27
D: .
size: .
CDR3: CASAPFLQGGTEAFF
DNA: TGTGCCAGCGCCCCATTTCTGCAGGGAGGCACTGAAGCTTTCTTT

J: TRBJ1-1
V: TRBV30
D: TRBD1
size: .
CDR3: CAWSSQGWEAFF
DNA: TGTGCCTGGAGTTCACAGGGGTGGGAAGCTTTCTTT

J: TRBJ1-3
V: TRBV6-5
D: .
size: .
CDR3: CASSPTRGGNTIYF
DNA: TGTGCCAGCAGTCCGACCAGGGGAGGAAACACCATATATTTT

J: TRBJ1-1
V: TRBV29-1
D: .
size: .
CDR3: CSAGEGRHTEAFF
DNA: TGCAGCGCCGGAGAGGGGAGGCACACTGAAGCTTTCTTT

J: TRBJ2-1
V: TRBV7-2
D: .
size: few
CDR3: CASSKRRSEQFF
DNA: TGTGCCAGCAGTAAACGTCGGAGTGAGCAGTTCTTC

J: TRBJ1-5
V: TRBV30
D: .
size: .
CDR3: CAWSVLRGDDQPQHF
DNA: TGTGCCTGGAGTGTGTTGCGGGGGGACGATCAGCCCCAGCATTTT

J: TRBJ2-5
V: TRBV6-5
D: .
size: .
CDR3: CASSENFQETQYF
DNA: TGTGCCAGCAGTGAAAACTTTCAAGAGACCCAGTACTTC

J: TRBJ2-4
V: TRBV23-1
D: TRBD1
size: .
CDR3: CATIDRVNRLKYF
DNA: TGCGCCACCATAGACAGGGTAAATCGTCTAAAGTACTTC

J: TRBJ2-7
V: TRBV7-2
D: TRBD1
size: .
CDR3: CASSLTGDPIYYEQYF
DNA: TGTGCCAGCAGCCTTACAGGGGACCCTATATACTACGAGCAGTACTTC

J: TRBJ1-5
V: TRBV19
D: TRBD1
size: .
CDR3: CASSIGTGGNQPQHF
DNA: TGTGCCAGTAGTATTGGGACAGGGGGCAATCAGCCCCAGCATTTT

J: TRBJ1-1
V: TRBV4-1
D: .
size: .
CDR3: CASSQDQFSDMNTEAFF
DNA: TGCGCCAGCAGCCAAGATCAATTTTCCGACATGAACACTGAAGCTTTCTTT

J: TRBJ2-1
V: TRBV2
D: TRBD1
size: .
CDR3: CASRGDRAYNEQFF
DNA: TGTGCCAGCAGGGGGGACAGGGCTTACAATGAGCAGTTCTTC

J: TRBJ1-1
V: TRBV11-2
D: TRBD1
size: .
CDR3: CASSPMTGFDTEAFF
DNA: TGTGCCAGCAGTCCAATGACAGGGTTTGACACTGAAGCTTTCTTT

J: TRBJ2-3
V: TRBV4-1
D: TRBD1
size: .
CDR3: CASSQGGGRTDTQYF
DNA: TGCGCCAGCAGCCAAGGAGGGGGCCGCACAGATACGCAGTATTTT

J: TRBJ1-1
V: TRBV30
D: .
size: .
CDR3: CALHRVNTEAFF
DNA: TGTGCCCTACACAGGGTGAACACTGAAGCTTTCTTT

J: TRBJ1-1
V: TRBV4-1
D: .
size: .
CDR3: CASSQPRGGTEAFF
DNA: TGCGCCAGCAGCCAACCCCGGGGAGGCACTGAAGCTTTCTTT

J: TRBJ2-7
V: TRBV19
D: .
size: .
CDR3: CASRRTVSYEQYF
DNA: TGTGCCAGTAGGCGGACAGTCTCCTACGAGCAGTACTTC

J: TRBJ1-1
V: TRBV11-3
D: .
size: .
CDR3: CASSLVDPRVSTEAFF
DNA: TGTGCCAGCAGCTTAGTAGATCCCAGGGTCAGTACTGAAGCTTTCTTT

J: TRBJ2-1
V: TRBV9
D: TRBD1
size: .
CDR3: CASRRGPNNEQFF
DNA: TGTGCCAGCAGGAGGGGGCCCAACAATGAGCAGTTCTTC

J: TRBJ1-4
V: TRBV6-5
D: .
size: .
CDR3: CATGRLEKLFF
DNA: TGTGCCACAGGGCGACTTGAAAAACTGTTTTTT

J: TRBJ1-5
V: TRBV5-6
D: TRBD1
size: .
CDR3: CASSPYPGGPQHF
DNA: TGTGCCAGCAGCCCCTACCCAGGGGGGCCCCAGCATTTT

J: TRBJ2-7
V: TRBV6-1
D: .
size: .
CDR3: CASSEVAWVQYF
DNA: TGTGCCAGCAGTGAAGTAGCTTGGGTGCAGTACTTC

J: TRBJ2-3
V: TRBV7-9
D: .
size: .
CDR3: CASSRQLDSTDTQYF
DNA: TGTGCCAGCAGCAGACAGTTAGATAGCACAGATACGCAGTATTTT

J: TRBJ1-4
V: TRBV30
D: .
size: .
CDR3: CAWSSRALKGEKLFF
DNA: TGTGCCTGGAGTAGCCGGGCCTTGAAGGGGGAAAAACTGTTTTTT

J: TRBJ2-7
V: TRBV4-1
D: .
size: .
CDR3: CASSQERGPYEQYF
DNA: TGCGCCAGCAGCCAAGAAAGGGGCCCGTACGAGCAGTACTTC

J: TRBJ1-2
V: TRBV4-2
D: TRBD1
size: .
CDR3: CASSEHQRDRGANYGYTF
DNA: TGTGCCAGCAGCGAGCACCAGCGGGACAGGGGAGCTAACTATGGCTACACCTTC

J: TRBJ1-4
V: TRBV15
D: .
size: .
CDR3: CATSFEIQDSNEKLFF
DNA: TGTGCCACCAGCTTTGAAATCCAGGACAGTAATGAAAAACTGTTTTTT

J: TRBJ2-2
V: TRBV30
D: .
size: .
CDR3: CAWRGHTGELFF
DNA: TGTGCCTGGAGGGGGCATACTGGGGAGCTGTTTTTT

J: TRBJ1-5
V: TRBV6-6
D: TRBD1
size: .
CDR3: CASRTQGKGNQPQHF
DNA: TGTGCCAGCAGGACACAGGGGAAGGGCAATCAGCCCCAGCATTTT

J: TRBJ1-1
V: TRBV4-1
D: .
size: .
CDR3: CASSQGSQENTEAFF
DNA: TGCGCCAGCAGCCAAGGATCACAGGAGAACACTGAAGCTTTCTTT

J: TRBJ1-1
V: TRBV11-2
D: .
size: .
CDR3: CASSLDRNTEAFF
DNA: TGTGCCAGCAGCTTAGACAGGAACACTGAAGCTTTCTTT

J: TRBJ1-4
V: TRBV27
D: .
size: .
CDR3: CASSFGQGEKLFF
DNA: TGTGCCAGCAGTTTTGGGCAGGGGGAAAAACTGTTTTTT

J: TRBJ2-7
V: TRBV7-6
D: TRBD2
size: .
CDR3: CASSLGTSGGVLFYEQYF
DNA: TGTGCCAGCAGCTTAGGGACTAGCGGGGGGGTTTTATTCTACGAGCAGTACTTC

J: TRBJ2-1
V: TRBV10-1
D: TRBD2
size: .
CDR3: CASSELSSGGGYNEQFF
DNA: TGCGCCAGCAGTGAGCTTTCTAGCGGGGGGGGATACAATGAGCAGTTCTTC

J: TRBJ1-5
V: TRBV7-2
D: .
size: .
CDR3: CASSLGGGQPQHF
DNA: TGTGCCAGCAGCTTAGGTGGAGGGCAGCCCCAGCATTTT

J: TRBJ1-2
V: TRBV29-1
D: .
size: .
CDR3: CSVAPGTPAYVGYTF
DNA: TGCAGCGTTGCACCAGGGACACCCGCCTATGTGGGCTACACCTTC

J: TRBJ2-1
V: TRBV5-6
D: TRBD2
size: .
CDR3: CASSWEGSSSNEQFF
DNA: TGTGCCAGCAGCTGGGAGGGTTCATCCAGCAATGAGCAGTTCTTC

J: TRBJ2-6
V: TRBV5-1
D: .
size: .
CDR3: CASSFTPQGTGANVLTF
DNA: TGCGCCAGCAGCTTCACTCCTCAGGGGACTGGGGCCAACGTCCTGACTTTC

J: TRBJ1-2
V: TRBV18
D: .
size: .
CDR3: CASSPSGGHGGYTF
DNA: TGTGCCAGCTCACCATCTGGAGGGCACGGTGGCTACACCTTC

J: TRBJ2-3
V: TRBV18
D: .
size: .
CDR3: CASSGGTYSTDTQYF
DNA: TGTGCCAGCTCCGGGGGAACCTATAGCACAGATACGCAGTATTTT

J: TRBJ2-4
V: TRBV7-2
D: .
size: .
CDR3: CASSPWQGDKNIQYF
DNA: TGTGCCAGCAGCCCGTGGCAGGGCGACAAAAACATTCAGTACTTC

J: TRBJ2-5
V: TRBV19
D: .
size: .
CDR3: CASSQTRALETQYF
DNA: TGTGCCAGTAGTCAGACTAGGGCGTTGGAGACCCAGTACTTC

J: TRBJ1-1
V: TRBV30
D: .
size: .
CDR3: CAWGMEVGDTEAFF
DNA: TGTGCCTGGGGAATGGAGGTCGGGGACACTGAAGCTTTCTTT

J: TRBJ1-2
V: TRBV30
D: .
size: .
CDR3: CAWTLGSGYGYTF
DNA: TGTGCCTGGACGCTCGGGTCGGGCTATGGCTACACCTTC

J: TRBJ1-2
V: TRBV18
D: .
size: .
CDR3: CASSTVREGDGYTF
DNA: TGTGCCAGCTCCACGGTCAGGGAAGGCGATGGCTACACCTTC

J: TRBJ2-7
V: TRBV5-3
D: .
size: once
CDR3: CARSLSCEGAYEQYF
DNA: TGTGCCAGAAGCTTGAGTTGCGAGGGGGCCTACGAGCAGTACTTC

J: TRBJ2-1
V: TRBV14
D: TRBD2
size: few
CDR3: CASSQESRGGLKFF
DNA: TGTGCCAGCAGCCAAGAAAGCCGGGGGGGCCTTAAGTTCTTC

J: TRBJ2-3
V: TRBV4-2
D: TRBD2
size: once
CDR3: CASSRLGLAGAPSTDTQYF
DNA: TGTGCCAGCAGCCGTTTAGGACTAGCGGGGGCCCCATCCACAGATACGCAGTATTTT